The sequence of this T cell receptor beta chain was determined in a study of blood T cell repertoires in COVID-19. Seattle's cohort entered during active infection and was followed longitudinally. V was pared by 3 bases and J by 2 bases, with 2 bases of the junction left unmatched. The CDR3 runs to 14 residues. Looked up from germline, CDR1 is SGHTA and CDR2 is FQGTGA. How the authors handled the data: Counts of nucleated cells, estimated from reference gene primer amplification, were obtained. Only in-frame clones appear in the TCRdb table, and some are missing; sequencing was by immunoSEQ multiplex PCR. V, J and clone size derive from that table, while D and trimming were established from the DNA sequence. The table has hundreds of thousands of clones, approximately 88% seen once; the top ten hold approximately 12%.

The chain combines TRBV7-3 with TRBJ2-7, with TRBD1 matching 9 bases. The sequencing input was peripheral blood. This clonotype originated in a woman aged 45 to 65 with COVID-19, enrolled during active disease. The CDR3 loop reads CASSFWDRAYEQYF. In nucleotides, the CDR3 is TGTGCCAGCAGCTTCTGGGACAGGGCCTACGAGCAGTACTTC.